The 21 T cell receptor beta chains below all came from one sample that was sequenced in a study of blood T cell repertoires in COVID-19 (TCRdb year 2020). Library preparation employed the immunoSEQ multiplex PCR assay. The source is immuneACCESS, and TCRdb retained only in-frame sequences with V and J called. Part of the clones is not carried over; for the studies checked, unresolved V genes explain less than half of this, and the remainder is unexplained. For this sample there are fewer than 300,000 clones; approximately 91% appear just once. Roughly 2.1% of the sample comes from the top ten. The source material was PBMCs or T cells enriched from blood (not recorded which). The receptor source for this set is a woman aged 40 to 50 with acute COVID-19.

V and J are TRBV6-5 and TRBJ1-5; D is perhaps TRBD1 (5 bases). V was cut by 4 bases and J by 5 bases, with 12 bases left in between. The V gene's germline CDR1 is MNHEY and CDR2 SVGAGI. The CDR3 is 14 amino acids. The CDR3 region is CASSLSRAYQPQHF. The CDR3 DNA reads TGTGCCAGCAGTTTAAGCAGGGCCTATCAGCCCCAGCATTTT.

The chain is built from TRBV7-6 and TRBJ2-3; 12 bases agree with TRBD2. V was pared by 3 bases and J by 3 bases, with 10 bases of the junction left unmatched. Germline CDR1 is SGHVS and CDR2 is FNYEAQ. The CDR3 contains 18 residues. CDR3 in amino acids: CASSFLPLAGGSTDTQYF. DNA for the CDR3: TGTGCCAGCAGCTTTCTCCCGCTAGCGGGAGGGTCGACAGATACGCAGTATTTT.

This clone was recorded a few times. The rearrangement joins TRBV7-9 to TRBJ2-2, with D possibly matching TRBD2 (5 bases). The V gene's germline CDR1 is SEHNR and CDR2 FQNEAQ (reference sequence). The CDR3 sequence is 15 residues long. Trimming took 5 bases from V and 4 from J, leaving 14 bases between them. This CDR3 is CASSPRVGGTGELFF. The DNA of the CDR3 is TGTGCCAGCAGCCCCAGAGTCGGAGGCACCGGGGAGCTGTTTTTT.

V is TRBV28 and J is TRBJ1-4; D is ambiguous. The germline CDR1 and CDR2 sequences are MDHEN and SYDVKM. CDR3 length: 17 residues. Deletions cut 8 bases from V and 0 bases from J, with 19 bases between. CDR3 nucleotide sequence: TGTGCCAGCTCTCCCGCCAGTCTCCTTGCAACTAATGAAAAACTGTTTTTT. Translation gives CASSPASLLATNEKLFF.

This chain uses TRBV9 with TRBJ2-5; 11 bases are shared with TRBD2. CDR3 length: 16 residues. Germline CDR1 and CDR2: SGDLS and YYNGEE. The V and J ends lost 4 bases and 3 bases, in that order; junction bases with no gene match: 8. The CDR3 nucleotides read TGTGCCAGCAGCCCTTTCCCACTAGCGGGGGAAGAGACCCAGTACTTC. Translated, it gives CASSPFPLAGEETQYF.

The chain joins TRBV29-1 to TRBJ1-1, with unresolved D. Deletions cut 5 bases from V and 2 bases from J, with 12 bases between. The CDR3 is made up of 13 amino acids. Germline V gives CDR1 SQVTM, CDR2 ANQGSEA. The CDR3 nucleotides read TGCAGCGTTTCGGCAGGAAAAAACACTGAAGCTTTCTTT. It codes for CSVSAGKNTEAFF.

The chain recombines TRBV3-1 (or the pseudogene TRBV3-2) with TRBJ2-7; tentative D call: TRBD2 (6 bases). V was shortened by 2 bases and J by 0 bases, with 17 bases between the two germline ends. The CDR3 contains 17 residues. CDR1 LGHDT and CDR2 YNNKEL come from the germline V gene (reference sequence). CDR3 sequence (DNA): TGTGCCAGCAGCCAAACTAGCCGGGTGGGGGACTCCTACGAGCAGTACTTC. This codes for CASSQTSRVGDSYEQYF.

V usage is TRBV30 and J usage is TRBJ2-1; D may be TRBD2 (5 bases). The CDR3 runs to 12 residues. The germline V and J ends were trimmed by 3 bases and 8 bases, with 11 bases remaining between them. Germline V gene data show CDR1 as GTSNPN and CDR2 as SVGIG (reference sequence). CDR3: CAWRDYTYEQFF. CDR3 nucleotides: TGTGCCTGGAGAGACTACACCTATGAGCAGTTCTTC.

This clone was observed a single time. This chain uses TRBV11-3 with TRBJ1-1, with D possibly being TRBD1 (6 bases). This CDR3 spans 13 amino acids. The germline V gene encodes CDR1 SGHNT and CDR2 YENEEA. Between the trimmed V and J ends, which lost 5 bases and 3 bases, there was a span of 10 bases. The DNA for the CDR3 is TGTGCCAGCAGCCAGGGGTGGGACACTGAAGCTTTCTTT. Amino acid sequence: CASSQGWDTEAFF.

A few counts support this clone. The V call is TRBV5-1, the J call TRBJ2-5; 8 bases agree with TRBD2. Germline values: CDR1 SGHRS, CDR2 YFSETQ. The CDR3 extends over 17 amino acids. The V and J ends lost 1 base and 2 bases, in that order; junction bases with no gene match: 10. CDR3 sequence: CASSLSRSGGNQETQYF. The CDR3 nucleotides are TGCGCCAGCAGCTTGAGTAGGAGCGGGGGAAATCAAGAGACCCAGTACTTC.

The chain has TRBV6-5 and TRBJ2-1, with TRBD1 identical over 9 bases. CDR1 MNHEY and CDR2 SVGAGI come from the germline V gene. V trimming: 6 bases; J trimming: 3 bases; junction bases outside the gene matches: 6. This CDR3 contains 15 residues. This CDR3 is CASRKDRGVYNEQFF. The DNA of the CDR3 is TGTGCCAGCAGAAAAGACAGGGGGGTCTACAATGAGCAGTTCTTC.

The chain couples TRBV4-1 to TRBJ1-6; D is unclear. Germline V gene sequence: CDR1 MGHRA, CDR2 YSYEKL. There are 14 residues in the CDR3. Trimming took 4 bases from V and 8 from J, leaving 12 bases between them. DNA for the CDR3: TGCGCCAGCAGCCTGTATGTAGTTGATTCACCCCTCCACTTT. It yields the protein CASSLYVVDSPLHF.

The chain recombines TRBV3-1 (or the pseudogene TRBV3-2) with TRBJ1-2, with D unclear. Germline V CDR1 and CDR2: LGHDT, YNNKEL (reference sequence). This CDR3 is 15 amino acids long. Trimming cost V 5 bases and J 3 bases, with 16 bases left between them. In DNA form, the CDR3 reads TGTGCCAGCAGCGAGGAGGCGAAGCATGACTATGGCTACACCTTC. It encodes CASSEEAKHDYGYTF.

The chain carries TRBV29-1 and TRBJ1-1; D is perhaps TRBD1 (5 bases). V gave up 5 bases and J gave up 4 bases, with 17 bases separating them. Germline CDR1 SQVTM, CDR2 ANQGSEA. This CDR3 region has 14 residues. CDR3 sequence: CSVSSFGGSTEAFF. The CDR3 DNA sequence: TGCAGCGTTTCCTCATTCGGGGGGAGCACTGAAGCTTTCTTT.

V usage is TRBV4-2 and J usage is TRBJ2-4; 11 nucleotides agree with TRBD1. Germline CDR1 is LGHNA and CDR2 is YNFKEQ. V was pared by 0 bases and J by 1 base, with 8 bases of the junction left unmatched. The CDR3 loop spans 19 amino acids. The CDR3 DNA reads as TGTGCCAGCAGCCAAGATGGGACAGGGGGTGTTAGGGCCAAAAACATTCAGTACTTC. Protein product: CASSQDGTGGVRAKNIQYF.

This clone showed up just a few times. The chain carries TRBV7-9 and TRBJ2-2, with 9 bases identical to TRBD2. Germline loops: CDR1 SEHNR, CDR2 FQNEAQ (reference sequence). The CDR3 extends over 17 amino acids. V dropped 5 bases and J dropped 4; count of bases not matched to a gene: 11. CDR3 in DNA: TGTGCCAGCAGCCCCAGCCGCGGGGGGGCAATCACCGGGGAGCTGTTTTTT. It translates to CASSPSRGGAITGELFF.

The J gene is TRBJ2-1, the V gene TRBV4-1; 9 nucleotides agree with TRBD2. Germline V gene lookup returns CDR1 MGHRA and CDR2 YSYEKL. V was pared by 0 bases and J by 8 bases, with 11 bases of the junction left unmatched. The CDR3 runs 17 residues. The CDR3 DNA is TGCGCCAGCAGCCAAGATGGCGGGGCTAGCGGGATCGATGAGCAGTTCTTC. As protein: CASSQDGGASGIDEQFF.

The rearrangement uses TRBV24-1 and TRBJ1-1; the match to TRBD1 covers 7 bases. Germline loops: CDR1 KGHDR, CDR2 SFDVKD. The CDR3 is 14 amino acids. J lost 4 bases, V lost 7 bases, and 8 bases had no gene match. The CDR3 DNA reads TGTGCCACCAGATCATCAGACAGGGCCACTGAAGCTTTCTTT. Residues: CATRSSDRATEAFF.

The genes are TRBV5-8 and TRBJ1-6, with no clear D. The V end was cut by 1 base, the J end by 4 bases, with 6 bases between. This CDR3 has 14 residues. Germline CDR1 reads SGHTS; CDR2 reads YDEGEE. The CDR3 DNA is TGTGCCAGCAGCTTGTCAGGTTATAATTCACCCCTCCACTTT. It is translated as CASSLSGYNSPLHF.

The chain links TRBV12-3 or TRBV12-4 to TRBJ2-7, with D possibly being TRBD1 (6 bases). The CDR3 is 11 amino acids. The V end lost 4 bases, the J end lost 10 bases, and 11 bases lay between the germline ends. CDR3 protein: CASSSGQIQYF. The CDR3, as DNA: TGTGCCAGCAGTTCCGGACAGATTCAGTACTTC.

V and J are TRBV7-8 and TRBJ1-5; D may be TRBD1 (5 bases). The CDR3 sequence is 14 residues long. V was cut by 1 base and J by 2 bases, with 6 bases left in between. Germline values: CDR1 SGHVS, CDR2 FQNEAQ. This chain's CDR3 is CASSLGRGNQPQHF. The CDR3 nucleotides read TGTGCCAGCAGCTTAGGCAGGGGCAATCAGCCCCAGCATTTT.